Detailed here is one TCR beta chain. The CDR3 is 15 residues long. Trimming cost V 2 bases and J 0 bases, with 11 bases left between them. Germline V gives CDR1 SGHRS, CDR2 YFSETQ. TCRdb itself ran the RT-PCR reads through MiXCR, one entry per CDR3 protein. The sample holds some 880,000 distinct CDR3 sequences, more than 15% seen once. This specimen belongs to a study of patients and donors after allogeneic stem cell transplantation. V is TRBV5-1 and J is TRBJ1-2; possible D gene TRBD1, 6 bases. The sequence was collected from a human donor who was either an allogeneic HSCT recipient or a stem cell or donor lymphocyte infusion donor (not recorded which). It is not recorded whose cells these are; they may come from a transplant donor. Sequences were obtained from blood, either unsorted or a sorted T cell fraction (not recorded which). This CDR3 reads CASSLVDRPNYGYTF. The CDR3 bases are TGCGCCAGCAGCTTAGTCGACAGGCCTAACTATGGCTACACCTTC.